This TCR beta chain is drawn from a study of PD-1 blockade in classical Hodgkin lymphoma. After removal of 7 bases from V and 4 bases from J, the junction contained 12 bases not matched to a gene. Per the germline V gene, CDR1 is MNHNY and CDR2 is SVGAGI (reference sequence). This CDR3 comprises 16 residues. Generated by immunoSEQ multiplex PCR, the TCRdb table keeps only in-frame clones and is missing some. The table lists about 35,000 clones, 75% to 95% of them singletons. Following autologous stem cell transplantation, relapse occurred in every patient, and exposure to brentuximab vedotin varied. Thawed PBMCs were the source of CD4+ T cells, purified by magnetic negative selection.

This sequence was found in a human donor with classical Hodgkin lymphoma. The chain recombines TRBV6-6 with TRBJ1-2; 10 bases match TRBD1. The input for sequencing was CD4+ T cells from blood, taken at baseline. This CDR3 reads CASTTGQGFFRYGYTF. The CDR3 nucleotides read TGTGCCAGCACAACGGGACAGGGGTTTTTTCGCTATGGCTACACCTTC.